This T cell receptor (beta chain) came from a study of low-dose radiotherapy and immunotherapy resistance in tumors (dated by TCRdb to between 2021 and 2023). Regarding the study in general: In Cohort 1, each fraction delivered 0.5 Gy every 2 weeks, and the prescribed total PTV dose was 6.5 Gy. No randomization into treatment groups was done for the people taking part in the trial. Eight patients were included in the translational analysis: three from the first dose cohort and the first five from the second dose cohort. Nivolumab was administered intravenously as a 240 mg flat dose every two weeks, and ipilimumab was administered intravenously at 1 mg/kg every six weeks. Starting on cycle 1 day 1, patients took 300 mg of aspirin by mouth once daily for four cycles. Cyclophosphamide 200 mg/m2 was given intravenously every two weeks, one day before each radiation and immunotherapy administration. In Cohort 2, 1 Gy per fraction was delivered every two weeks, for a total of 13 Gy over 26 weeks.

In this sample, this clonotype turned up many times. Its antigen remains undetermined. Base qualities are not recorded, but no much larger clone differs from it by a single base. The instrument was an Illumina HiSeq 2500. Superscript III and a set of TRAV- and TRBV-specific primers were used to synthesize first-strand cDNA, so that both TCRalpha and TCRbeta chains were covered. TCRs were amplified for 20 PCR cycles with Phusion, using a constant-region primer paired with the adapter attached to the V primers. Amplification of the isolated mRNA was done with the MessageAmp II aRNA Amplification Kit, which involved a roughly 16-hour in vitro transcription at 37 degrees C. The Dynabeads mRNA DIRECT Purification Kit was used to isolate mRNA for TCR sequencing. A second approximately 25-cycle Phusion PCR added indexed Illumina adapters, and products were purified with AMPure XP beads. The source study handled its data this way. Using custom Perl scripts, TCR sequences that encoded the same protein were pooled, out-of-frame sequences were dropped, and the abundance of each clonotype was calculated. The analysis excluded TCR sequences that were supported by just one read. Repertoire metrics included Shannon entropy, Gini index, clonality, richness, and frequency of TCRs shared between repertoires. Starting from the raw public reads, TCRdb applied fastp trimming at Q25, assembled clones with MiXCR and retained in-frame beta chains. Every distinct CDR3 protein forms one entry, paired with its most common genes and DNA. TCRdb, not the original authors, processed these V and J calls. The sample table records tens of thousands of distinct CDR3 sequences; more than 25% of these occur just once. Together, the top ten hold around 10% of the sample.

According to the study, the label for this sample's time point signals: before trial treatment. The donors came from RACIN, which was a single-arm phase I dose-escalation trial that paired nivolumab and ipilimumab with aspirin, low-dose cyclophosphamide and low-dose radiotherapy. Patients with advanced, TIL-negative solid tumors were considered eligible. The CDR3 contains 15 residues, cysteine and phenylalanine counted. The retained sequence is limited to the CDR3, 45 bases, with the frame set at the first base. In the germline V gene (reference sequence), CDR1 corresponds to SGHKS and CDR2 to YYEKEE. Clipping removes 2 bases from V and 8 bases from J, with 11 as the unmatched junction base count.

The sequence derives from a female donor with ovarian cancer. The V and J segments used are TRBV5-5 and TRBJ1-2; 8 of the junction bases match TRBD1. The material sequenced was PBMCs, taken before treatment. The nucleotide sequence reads TGTGCCAGCAGCTTCGGCGTCGGGACAGGTGACGGCTACACCTTC. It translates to CASSFGVGTGDGYTF.